The 21 T cell receptor beta chains listed next were all sequenced from one sample in a study of T cells in Graves' hyperthyroidism and ophthalmopathy. Amplification of TCR beta CDR3 regions was performed using RNA transcripts as template. The study used the HTBI primer set for a first-round RT-PCR of the TCR CDR3. Using its own MiXCR run on the multiplex PCR reads, TCRdb lists one record per CDR3 protein. Of about 740,000 distinct CDR3 sequences in the sample, 12% to 15% were seen once. The sequencing input was blood. These receptors were taken from a woman under 30 with Graves' hyperthyroidism.

The sample holds a few counts of this clonotype. This rearrangement joins TRBV20-1 to TRBJ1-1, with D perhaps matching TRBD1 (5 bases). V gave up 6 bases and J gave up 6 bases, with 20 bases separating them. Germline lookup yields CDR1 DFQATT and CDR2 SNEGSKA (reference sequence). The CDR3 spans 14 residues. DNA of the CDR3: TGCAGTGCCACAAGAGTGAGGGGTGGCGCTGAAGCTTTCTTT. Its translation: CSATRVRGGAEAFF.

This clonotype showed up just a few times. The chain combines TRBV27 with TRBJ2-1; 7 positions agree with TRBD1. The V and J ends lost 7 bases and 6 bases, in that order; junction bases with no gene match: 12. Germline loops: CDR1 MNHEY, CDR2 SMNVEV (reference sequence). The CDR3 totals 15 residues. CDR3 loop: CASTGATGKFNEQFF. The DNA of the CDR3 is TGTGCCAGCACCGGAGCGACAGGGAAGTTCAATGAGCAGTTCTTC.

This rearrangement joins TRBV27 to TRBJ2-1; 10 bases match TRBD2. The CDR3 extends over 17 amino acids. Germline values: CDR1 MNHEY, CDR2 SMNVEV (reference sequence). J was trimmed by 0 bases and V by 5 bases; bases with no gene match: 7. CDR3 sequence (DNA): TGTGCCAGCAGTCTCATCCCTAGCGGGAGCTCCTACAATGAGCAGTTCTTC. It translates to CASSLIPSGSSYNEQFF.

This clonotype was seen many times. This chain uses TRBV6-1 with TRBJ2-7; 12 bases map to TRBD1. CDR3 length equals 15 residues. J was trimmed by 3 bases and V by 6 bases; bases with no gene match: 6. Germline V lookup: CDR1 MNHNS, CDR2 SASEGT. DNA for the CDR3: TGTGCCAGCAGGAGGGGGACAGGGGGCAACTACGAGCAGTACTTC. It yields the protein CASRRGTGGNYEQYF.

This clonotype was seen many times. The chain recombines TRBV11-2 with TRBJ2-7, with 7 bases identical to TRBD2. The CDR3 has 15 residues. V trimming: 4 bases; J trimming: 4 bases; junction bases outside the gene matches: 10. Germline assignment: CDR1 SGHAT and CDR2 FQNNGV. The CDR3 sequence is CASSSREGPEYEQYF. The CDR3, as DNA: TGTGCCAGCAGCTCCAGGGAGGGGCCTGAGTACGAGCAGTACTTC.

The chain employs TRBV27 and TRBJ2-1; the match to TRBD2 covers 11 bases. This CDR3 is built from 16 residues. V was clipped by 6 bases and J by 3 bases; unmatched bases: 7. Germline values: CDR1 MNHEY, CDR2 SMNVEV (reference sequence). The chain's CDR3 is CASSKTSGNLYNEQFF. CDR3 nucleotides: TGTGCCAGCAGCAAGACTAGCGGGAACCTCTACAATGAGCAGTTCTTC.

The gene calls are TRBV29-1 and TRBJ2-7; 9 bases match TRBD2. The CDR3 runs 13 residues. Germline V gene data show CDR1 as SQVTM and CDR2 as ANQGSEA. V lost 5 bases, J lost 2 bases, and 4 bases stayed unmatched. The chain's CDR3 is CSVYSGGPYEQYF. The CDR3 DNA sequence: TGCAGCGTTTATAGCGGGGGACCCTACGAGCAGTACTTC.

In its sample, this clonotype was seen many times. V and J are TRBV5-8 and TRBJ1-5, with D possibly matching TRBD1 (6 bases). The V gene's germline CDR1 is SGHTS and CDR2 YDEGEE. The CDR3 is made up of 15 amino acids. Trimming left V 2 bases short and J 6 bases short, with 15 bases between. CDR3 region: CASSFDRLEAQPQHF. CDR3 sequence (DNA): TGTGCCAGCAGCTTCGACAGGTTGGAGGCTCAGCCCCAGCATTTT. Full variable domain (outside the CDR3, taken from reference TRBV5-8 and TRBJ1-5): EAGVTQSPTHLIKTRGQQATLRCSPISGHTSVYWYQQALGLGLQFLLWYDEGEERNRGNFPPRFSGRQFPNYSSELNVNALELEDSALYLCASSFDRLEAQPQHFGDGTRLSIL.

The gene calls are TRBV2 and TRBJ2-1; D ambiguous. Germline values: CDR1 SNHLY, CDR2 FYNNEI. There are 11 residues in the CDR3. V lost 8 bases and J 7 bases, leaving 9 bases between the germline ends. The CDR3 is CASFKRNEQFF. For the CDR3, the DNA is TGTGCCAGCTTCAAGAGAAATGAGCAGTTCTTC.

This clonotype was seen ten or more times. The chain uses TRBV11-2 and TRBJ2-5; D is perhaps TRBD1 (6 bases). This CDR3 has 17 residues. The germline gives CDR1 SGHAT, CDR2 FQNNGV. V was trimmed by 4 bases and J by 1 base, leaving 19 bases between them. The CDR3 DNA sequence: TGTGCCAGCAGCTGGGGAAGGGGGTCGTTAGCCCAAGAGACCCAGTACTTC. Protein sequence: CASSWGRGSLAQETQYF.

This clonotype was recorded many times. The genes are TRBV13 and TRBJ2-3, with 10 positions matching TRBD2. The junction had 4 bases not matched to a gene; V was cut back by 4 bases and J by 3 bases. The germline gives CDR1 PRHDT, CDR2 FYEKMQ (reference sequence). This CDR3 comprises 15 residues. The CDR3 loop reads CASSSLAGMTDTQYF. The CDR3 bases are TGTGCCAGCAGCTCACTAGCGGGAATGACAGATACGCAGTATTTT.

V is TRBV5-1 and J is TRBJ2-2; D is possibly TRBD2 (7 bases). V gave up 5 bases and J gave up 4 bases, with 21 bases separating them. Germline V gene data show CDR1 as SGHRS and CDR2 as YFSETQ. CDR3 size: 17 residues. The CDR3 reads CASSPRGRKSVTGELFF. DNA for the CDR3: TGCGCCAGCAGTCCGCGGGGGCGCAAGTCCGTCACCGGGGAGCTGTTTTTT.

This clonotype was recorded many times. V usage is TRBV11-2 and J usage is TRBJ2-1, with 10 bases fitting TRBD2. Germline-derived CDR1 and CDR2 are SGHAT and FQNNGV. Unmatched junction bases numbered 7, after V lost 0 bases and J lost 8 bases. CDR3 length: 16 residues. The CDR3 sequence is CASSLDRLAGVHEQFF. The CDR3 DNA reads as TGTGCCAGCAGCTTAGATAGGCTAGCGGGAGTACATGAGCAGTTCTTC.

This sequence joins TRBV19 and TRBJ2-7; the D gene is possibly TRBD2 (6 bases). Per the germline V gene, CDR1 is LNHDA and CDR2 is SQIVND (reference sequence). The CDR3 has 14 residues. Between the trimmed V and J ends, which lost 3 bases and 1 base, there was a span of 10 bases. The chain's CDR3 is CASSITGVSYEQYF. The CDR3 DNA reads TGTGCCAGTAGTATTACGGGGGTATCCTACGAGCAGTACTTC.

CDR3 residues: CASSQRARGRASKNEQFF. CDR3 nucleotide sequence: TGCGCCAGCAGCCAAAGGGCCCGAGGGAGGGCCTCGAAGAATGAGCAGTTCTTC. The chain recombines TRBV4-3 with TRBJ2-1, with TRBD2 matching 7 bases. J lost 7 bases, V lost 2 bases, and 17 bases had no gene match. This CDR3 has 18 amino acids. Germline V gene data show CDR1 as LGHNA and CDR2 as YSLEER.

This clonotype was recorded a few times. The rearrangement links TRBV6-2 or TRBV6-3 to TRBJ1-2; 7 bases are a match to TRBD1. The CDR3 is 13 residues long. Germline values: CDR1 MNHEY, CDR2 SVGEGT. The ends lost 5 bases at V and 4 bases at J; junction bases unmatched: 4. The DNA for the CDR3 is TGTGCCAGCAGTCGACAGGGAAGCTATGGCTACACCTTC. It codes for CASSRQGSYGYTF.

This clonotype came up a few times. V gene TRBV2 combines with J gene TRBJ1-3; D is unresolved. Looked up from germline, CDR1 is SNHLY and CDR2 is FYNNEI. Deletions cut 8 bases from V and 3 bases from J, with 8 bases between. The CDR3 runs to 12 residues. In DNA form, the CDR3 reads TGTGCCAGCGGCCCGAATGGAAACACCATATATTTT. This gives the protein CASGPNGNTIYF.

This clonotype was seen at least ten times. The chain carries TRBV27 and TRBJ2-3, with D possibly being TRBD2 (6 bases). Germline CDR1 and CDR2: MNHEY and SMNVEV (reference sequence). The CDR3 totals 15 residues. The V and J ends lost 3 bases and 1 base respectively, with 11 bases between them. CDR3 sequence: CASSLSGSGTDTQYF. Here the CDR3 DNA reads TGTGCCAGCAGTTTGTCCGGGAGTGGCACAGATACGCAGTATTTT.

The V gene is TRBV7-2, the J gene TRBJ1-2; TRBD1 aligns across 9 bases. J lost 6 bases, V lost 1 base, and 12 bases had no gene match. Germline V gene sequence: CDR1 SGHTA, CDR2 FQGNSA. This CDR3 region has 17 residues. CDR3 in amino acids: CASSLVGADRGGNGYTF. DNA of the CDR3: TGTGCCAGCAGCTTAGTGGGTGCGGACAGGGGTGGAAATGGCTACACCTTC.

J is TRBJ2-1 and V is TRBV11-2, with TRBD2 matching over 9 bases. The CDR3 has 16 residues. The V gene end was trimmed by 5 bases and the J gene end by 0 bases; junction bases not matched to a gene: 5. CDR1 SGHAT and CDR2 FQNNGV come from the germline V gene. This chain's CDR3 is CASSASGISSYNEQFF. The CDR3 DNA reads TGTGCCAGCAGCGCTAGCGGGATCAGCTCCTACAATGAGCAGTTCTTC.

Details on this clonotype: This may be a read error: a much more frequent sequence differs by one nucleotide. The chain has TRBV30 and TRBJ1-1, with D unresolved. Trimming removed 3 bases at V and 3 bases at J, with 11 bases between. The CDR3 spans 13 residues. CDR1 and CDR2 (germline): GTSNPN, SVGIG (reference sequence). The CDR3 region has the DNA TGTGCCTGGAGGAGCCTCATGGACACTGAAGCTTTCTTT. Encoded protein: CAWRSLMDTEAFF.